This TCR beta chain is from a study of response to subunit inactivated influenza vaccine. Germline V CDR1 and CDR2: MNHEY, SMNVEV (reference sequence). This CDR3 region has 14 residues. Trimming at V came to 6 bases and at J to 6 bases, leaving 3 bases not matched to a gene. TCRdb re-derived calls from the RT-PCR reads in MiXCR, one entry per CDR3 protein. Of over 400,000 distinct CDR3 sequences listed, 10% to 15% were seen once; the top ten hold 13%. The rearrangement uses TRBV27 and TRBJ1-5, with 12 nucleotides matching TRBD1. This clonotype was sampled from a man in his fifties or sixties who received an inactivated influenza vaccine. The specimen was PBMCs from blood, collected around seven weeks after vaccination. In DNA form, the CDR3 reads TGTGCCAGCAGGGGACAGGGGGCGGGTCAGCCCCAGCATTTT. Translation gives CASRGQGAGQPQHF.